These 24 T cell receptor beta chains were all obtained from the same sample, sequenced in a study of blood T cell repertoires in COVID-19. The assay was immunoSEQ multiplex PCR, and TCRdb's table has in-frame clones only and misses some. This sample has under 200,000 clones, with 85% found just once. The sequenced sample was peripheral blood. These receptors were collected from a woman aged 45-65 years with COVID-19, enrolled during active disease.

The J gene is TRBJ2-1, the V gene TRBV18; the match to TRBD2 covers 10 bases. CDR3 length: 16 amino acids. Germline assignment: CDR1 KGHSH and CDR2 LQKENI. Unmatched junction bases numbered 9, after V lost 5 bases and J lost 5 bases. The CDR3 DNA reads TGTGCCAGCTCATCGGAATGGACTAGCGGAAACAATGAGCAGTTCTTC. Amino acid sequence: CASSSEWTSGNNEQFF. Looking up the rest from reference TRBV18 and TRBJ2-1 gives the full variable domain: NAGVMQNPRHLVRRRGQEARLRCSPMKGHSHVYWYRQLPEEGLKFMVYLQKENIIDESGMPKERFSAEFPKEGPSILRIQQVVRGDSAAYFCASSSEWTSGNNEQFFGPGTRLTVL.

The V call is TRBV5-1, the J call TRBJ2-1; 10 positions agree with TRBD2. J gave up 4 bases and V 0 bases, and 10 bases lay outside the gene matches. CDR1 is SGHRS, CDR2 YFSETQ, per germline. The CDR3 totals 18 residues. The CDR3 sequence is CASSLAILAGGPYNEQFF. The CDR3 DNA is TGCGCCAGCAGCTTGGCGATATTAGCGGGGGGTCCGTACAATGAGCAGTTCTTC.

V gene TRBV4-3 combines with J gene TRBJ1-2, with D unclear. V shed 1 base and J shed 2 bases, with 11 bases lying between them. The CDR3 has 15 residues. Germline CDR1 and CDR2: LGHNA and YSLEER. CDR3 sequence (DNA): TGCGCCAGCAGCCAAGGAGTGGGCACGAACTATGGCTACACCTTC. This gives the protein CASSQGVGTNYGYTF.

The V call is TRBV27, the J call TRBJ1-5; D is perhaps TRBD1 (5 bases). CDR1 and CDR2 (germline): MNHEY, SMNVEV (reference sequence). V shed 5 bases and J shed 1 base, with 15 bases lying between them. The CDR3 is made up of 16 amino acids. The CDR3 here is CASSGAAEASNQPQHF. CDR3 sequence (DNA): TGTGCCAGCAGTGGGGCAGCAGAAGCGAGCAATCAGCCCCAGCATTTT.

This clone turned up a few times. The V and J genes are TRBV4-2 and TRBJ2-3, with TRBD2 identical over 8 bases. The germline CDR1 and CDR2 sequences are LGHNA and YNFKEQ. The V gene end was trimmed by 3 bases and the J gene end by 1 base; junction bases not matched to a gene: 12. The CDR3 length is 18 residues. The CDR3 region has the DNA TGTGCCAGCAGCCATCCTCACCCTAGCGGGCCTGGCACAGATACGCAGTATTTT. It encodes CASSHPHPSGPGTDTQYF.

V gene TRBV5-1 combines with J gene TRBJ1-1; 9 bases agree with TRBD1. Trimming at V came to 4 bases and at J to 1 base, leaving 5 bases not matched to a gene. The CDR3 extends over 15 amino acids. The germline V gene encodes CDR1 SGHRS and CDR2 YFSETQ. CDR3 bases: TGCGCCAGCAGCATACAGGGGGCCCCGAACACTGAAGCTTTCTTT. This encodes CASSIQGAPNTEAFF.

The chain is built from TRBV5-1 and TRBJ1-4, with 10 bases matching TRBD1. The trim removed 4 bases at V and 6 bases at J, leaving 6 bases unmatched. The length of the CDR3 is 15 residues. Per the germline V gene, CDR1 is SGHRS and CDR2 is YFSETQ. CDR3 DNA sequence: TGCGCCAGCAGCAGAGCCGGGACAGGGGATGAAAAACTGTTTTTT. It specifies CASSRAGTGDEKLFF.

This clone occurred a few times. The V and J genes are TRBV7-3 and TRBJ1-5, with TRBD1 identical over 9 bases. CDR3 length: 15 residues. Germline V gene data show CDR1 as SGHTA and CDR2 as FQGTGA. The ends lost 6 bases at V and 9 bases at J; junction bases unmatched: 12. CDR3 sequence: CASRPDRGRVWPQHF. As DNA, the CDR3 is TGTGCCAGCAGGCCTGACAGGGGGAGGGTTTGGCCCCAGCATTTT.

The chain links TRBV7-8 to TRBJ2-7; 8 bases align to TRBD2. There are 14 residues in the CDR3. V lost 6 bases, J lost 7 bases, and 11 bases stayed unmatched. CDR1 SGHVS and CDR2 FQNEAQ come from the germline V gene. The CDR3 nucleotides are TGTGCCAGCAGTACCGGGACTAGTATAAGGGAGCAGTACTTC. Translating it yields CASSTGTSIREQYF.

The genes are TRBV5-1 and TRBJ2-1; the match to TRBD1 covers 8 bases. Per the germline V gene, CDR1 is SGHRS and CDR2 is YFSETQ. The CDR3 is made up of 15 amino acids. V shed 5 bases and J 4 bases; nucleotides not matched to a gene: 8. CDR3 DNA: TGCGCCAGCAGATTCCAGGACAGGGAGTACAATGAGCAGTTCTTC. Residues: CASRFQDREYNEQFF.

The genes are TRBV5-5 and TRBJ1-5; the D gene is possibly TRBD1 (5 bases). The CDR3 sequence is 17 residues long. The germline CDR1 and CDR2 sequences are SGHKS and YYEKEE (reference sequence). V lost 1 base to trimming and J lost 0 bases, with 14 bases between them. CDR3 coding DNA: TGTGCCAGCAGCTTGAACTTAAGGGACTTTAGCAATCAGCCCCAGCATTTT. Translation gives CASSLNLRDFSNQPQHF.

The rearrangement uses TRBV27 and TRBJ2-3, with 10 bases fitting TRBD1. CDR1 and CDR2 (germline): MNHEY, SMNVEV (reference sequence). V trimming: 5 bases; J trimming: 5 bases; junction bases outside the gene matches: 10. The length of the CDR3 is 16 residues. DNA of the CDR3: TGTGCCAGCAGTACGACAGGGGGCATTTTGGTAGATACGCAGTATTTT. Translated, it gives CASSTTGGILVDTQYF.

The CDR3 sequence: CASSQFDRRDTEAFF. The CDR3 DNA is TGCGCCAGCAGCCAATTCGACAGGCGAGACACTGAAGCTTTCTTT. V usage is TRBV4-1 and J usage is TRBJ1-1; perhaps TRBD1 as D (6 bases). The CDR3 has 15 residues. Germline CDR1 and CDR2: MGHRA and YSYEKL. Trimming pared 2 bases from V and 3 bases from J, leaving 13 bases between.

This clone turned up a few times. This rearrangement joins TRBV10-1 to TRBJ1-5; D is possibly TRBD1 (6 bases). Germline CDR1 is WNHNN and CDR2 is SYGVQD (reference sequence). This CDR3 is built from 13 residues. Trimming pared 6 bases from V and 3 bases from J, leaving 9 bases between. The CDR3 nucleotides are TGCGCCAGCAGCCGGGACATCAATCAGCCCCAGCATTTT. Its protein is CASSRDINQPQHF.

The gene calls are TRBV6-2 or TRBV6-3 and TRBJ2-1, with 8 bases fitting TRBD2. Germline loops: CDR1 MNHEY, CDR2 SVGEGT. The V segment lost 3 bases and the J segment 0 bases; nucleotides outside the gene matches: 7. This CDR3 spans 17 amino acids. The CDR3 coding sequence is TGTGCCAGCAGTTATTCGACTCTAGCGGGCTCCTACAATGAGCAGTTCTTC. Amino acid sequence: CASSYSTLAGSYNEQFF.

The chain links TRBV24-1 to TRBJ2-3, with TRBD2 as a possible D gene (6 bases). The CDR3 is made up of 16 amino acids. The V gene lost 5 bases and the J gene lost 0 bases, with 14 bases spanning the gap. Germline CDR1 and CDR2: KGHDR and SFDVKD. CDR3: CATSGGHSGSTDTQYF. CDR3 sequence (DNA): TGTGCCACCAGTGGGGGCCATAGCGGAAGCACAGATACGCAGTATTTT.

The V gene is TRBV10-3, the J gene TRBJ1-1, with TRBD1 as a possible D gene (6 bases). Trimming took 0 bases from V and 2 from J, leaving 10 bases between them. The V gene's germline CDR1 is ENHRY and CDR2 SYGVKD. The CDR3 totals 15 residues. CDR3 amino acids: CAISESATGNTEAFF. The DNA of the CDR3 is TGTGCCATCAGTGAGTCCGCGACAGGAAACACTGAAGCTTTCTTT.

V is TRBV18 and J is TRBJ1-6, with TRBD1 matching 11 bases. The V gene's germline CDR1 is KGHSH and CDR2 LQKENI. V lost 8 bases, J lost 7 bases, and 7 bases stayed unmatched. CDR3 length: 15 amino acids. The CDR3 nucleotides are TGTGCCAGCACATCGCGGGACAGGGGGAATTCACCCCTCCACTTT. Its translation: CASTSRDRGNSPLHF.

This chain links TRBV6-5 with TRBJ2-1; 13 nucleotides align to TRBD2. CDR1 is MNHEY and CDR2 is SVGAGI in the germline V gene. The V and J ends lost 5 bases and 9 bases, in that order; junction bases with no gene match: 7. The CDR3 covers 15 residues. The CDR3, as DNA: TGTGCCAGCAGTAAAACTAGCGGGGGGGCGGGTGAGCAGTTCTTC. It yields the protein CASSKTSGGAGEQFF.

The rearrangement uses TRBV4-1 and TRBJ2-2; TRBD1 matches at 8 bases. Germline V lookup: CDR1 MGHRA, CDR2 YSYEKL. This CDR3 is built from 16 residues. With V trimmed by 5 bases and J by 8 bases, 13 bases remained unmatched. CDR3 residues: CASSRGQGIVAGELFF. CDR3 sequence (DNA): TGCGCCAGCAGCAGAGGACAGGGCATTGTAGCAGGGGAGCTGTTTTTT.

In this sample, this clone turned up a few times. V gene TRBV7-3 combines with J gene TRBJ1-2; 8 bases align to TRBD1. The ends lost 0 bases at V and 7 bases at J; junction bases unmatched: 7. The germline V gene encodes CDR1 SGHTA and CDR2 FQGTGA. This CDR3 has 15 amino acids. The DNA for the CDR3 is TGTGCCAGCAGCTTAACGGGATCAGGGGGCTCTGGCTACACCTTC. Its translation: CASSLTGSGGSGYTF.

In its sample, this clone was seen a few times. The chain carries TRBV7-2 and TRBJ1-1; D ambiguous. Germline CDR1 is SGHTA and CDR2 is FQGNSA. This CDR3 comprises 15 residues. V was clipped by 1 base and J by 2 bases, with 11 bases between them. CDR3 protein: CASSLGGYKNTEAFF. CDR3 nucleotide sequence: TGTGCCAGCAGCTTAGGAGGGTACAAAAACACTGAAGCTTTCTTT.

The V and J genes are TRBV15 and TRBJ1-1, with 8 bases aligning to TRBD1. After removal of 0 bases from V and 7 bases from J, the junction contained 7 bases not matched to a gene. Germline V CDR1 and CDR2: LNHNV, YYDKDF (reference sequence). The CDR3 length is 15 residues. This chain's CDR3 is CATSRDRGQFSEAFF. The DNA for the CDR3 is TGTGCCACCAGCAGAGACAGGGGGCAATTCAGTGAAGCTTTCTTT.

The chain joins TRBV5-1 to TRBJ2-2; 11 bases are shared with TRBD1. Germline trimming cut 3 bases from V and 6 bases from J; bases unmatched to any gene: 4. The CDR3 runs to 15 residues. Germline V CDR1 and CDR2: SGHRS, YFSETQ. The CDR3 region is CASSWTGGAPGELFF. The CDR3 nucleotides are TGCGCCAGCAGCTGGACAGGGGGCGCCCCCGGGGAGCTGTTTTTT.